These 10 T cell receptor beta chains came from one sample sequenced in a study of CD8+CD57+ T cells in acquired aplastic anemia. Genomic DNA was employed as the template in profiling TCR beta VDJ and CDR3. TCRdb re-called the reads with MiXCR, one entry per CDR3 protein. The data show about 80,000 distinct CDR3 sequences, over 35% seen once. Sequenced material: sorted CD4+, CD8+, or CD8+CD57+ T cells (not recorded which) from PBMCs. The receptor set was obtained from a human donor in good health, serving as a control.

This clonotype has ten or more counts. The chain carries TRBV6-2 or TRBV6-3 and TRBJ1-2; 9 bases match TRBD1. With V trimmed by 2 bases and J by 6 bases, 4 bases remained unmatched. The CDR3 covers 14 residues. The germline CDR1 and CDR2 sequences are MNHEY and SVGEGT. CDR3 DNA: TGTGCCAGCAGTTACGCGGGACAGGGTAATGGCTACACCTTC. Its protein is CASSYAGQGNGYTF.

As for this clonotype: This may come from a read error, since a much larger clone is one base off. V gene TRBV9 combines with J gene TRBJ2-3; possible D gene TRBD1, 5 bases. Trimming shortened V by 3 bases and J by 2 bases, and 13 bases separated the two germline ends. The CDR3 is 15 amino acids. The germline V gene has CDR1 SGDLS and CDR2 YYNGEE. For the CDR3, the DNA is TGTGCCAGCAGCGCAGAAGGGGCCTCCACAGATACGCAGTATTTT. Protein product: CASSAEGASTDTQYF.

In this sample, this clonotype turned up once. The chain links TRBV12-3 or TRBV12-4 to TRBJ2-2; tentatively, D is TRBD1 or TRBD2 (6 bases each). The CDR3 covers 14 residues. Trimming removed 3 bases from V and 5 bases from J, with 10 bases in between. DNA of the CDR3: TGTGCCAGCAGTTTTGGGGGGCGAACCGGGGAGCTGTTTTTT. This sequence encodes CASSFGGRTGELFF.

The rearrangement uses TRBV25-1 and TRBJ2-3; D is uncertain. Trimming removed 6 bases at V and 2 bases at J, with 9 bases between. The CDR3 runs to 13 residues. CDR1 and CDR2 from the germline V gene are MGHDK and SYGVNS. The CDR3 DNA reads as TGTGCCAGCAGCGCCAGGTTCACAGATACGCAGTATTTT. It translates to CASSARFTDTQYF.

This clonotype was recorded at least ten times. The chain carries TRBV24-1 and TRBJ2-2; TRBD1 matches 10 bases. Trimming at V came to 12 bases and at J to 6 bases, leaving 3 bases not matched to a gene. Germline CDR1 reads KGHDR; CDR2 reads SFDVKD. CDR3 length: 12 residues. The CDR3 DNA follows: TGTGCCGCAGGGACAGGGGCCGGGGAGCTGTTTTTT. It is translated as CAAGTGAGELFF.

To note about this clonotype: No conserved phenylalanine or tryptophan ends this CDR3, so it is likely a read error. CDR3 amino acids: CASSSVTAYANTGELFS. The CDR3 DNA is TGTGCCAGCAGCTCCGTGACTGCCTACGCGAACACCGGGGAGCTGTTTTCT. This sequence joins TRBV11-1 and TRBJ2-2; D uncertain. CDR3 length: 17 amino acids. Germline V gene sequence: CDR1 SGHAT, CDR2 FQDESV (reference sequence). Deletions cut 4 bases from V and 0 bases from J, with 15 bases between.

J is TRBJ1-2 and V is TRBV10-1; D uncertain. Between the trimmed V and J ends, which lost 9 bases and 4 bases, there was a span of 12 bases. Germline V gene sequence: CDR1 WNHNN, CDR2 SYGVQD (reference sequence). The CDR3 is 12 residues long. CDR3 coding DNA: TGCGCCAGAGCCAGGACCGCCTATGGCTACACCTTC. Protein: CARARTAYGYTF.

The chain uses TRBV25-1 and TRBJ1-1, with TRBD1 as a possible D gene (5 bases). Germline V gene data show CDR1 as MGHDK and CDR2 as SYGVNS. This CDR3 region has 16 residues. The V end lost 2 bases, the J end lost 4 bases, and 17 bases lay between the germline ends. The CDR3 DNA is TGTGCCAGCAGTGAAGTGGAAGGTAGGGGCGGCACTGAAGCTTTCTTT. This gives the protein CASSEVEGRGGTEAFF.

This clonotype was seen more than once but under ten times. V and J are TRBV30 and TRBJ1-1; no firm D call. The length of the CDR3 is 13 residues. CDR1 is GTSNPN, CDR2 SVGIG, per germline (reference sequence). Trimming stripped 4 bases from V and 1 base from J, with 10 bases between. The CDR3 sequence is CAWTQAGNTEAFF. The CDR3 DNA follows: TGTGCCTGGACTCAAGCGGGGAACACTGAAGCTTTCTTT.

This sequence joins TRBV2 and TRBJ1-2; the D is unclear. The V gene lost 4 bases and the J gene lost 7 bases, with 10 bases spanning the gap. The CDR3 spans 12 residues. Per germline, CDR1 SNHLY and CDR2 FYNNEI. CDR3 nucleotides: TGTGCCAGCAGTGCGGAAGGAGGTGGCTACACCTTC. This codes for CASSAEGGGYTF. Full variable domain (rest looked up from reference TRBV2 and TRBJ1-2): EPEVTQTPSHQVTQMGQEVILRCVPISNHLYFYWYRQILGQKVEFLVSFYNNEISEKSEIFDDQFSVERPDGSNFTLKIRSTKLEDSAMYFCASSAEGGGYTFGSGTRLTVV.